Sequencing of this T cell receptor (beta chain) was carried out in a study of T cell changes during pregnancy in multiple sclerosis. The repertoire was sequenced with immunoSEQ multiplex PCR; TCRdb's copy has only in-frame clones and lacks some. The profile covers about 40,000 clones, with more than 75% appearing a single time and approximately 1.5% taken by the ten largest. The CDR3 runs to 14 residues. Germline CDR1 is SEHNR and CDR2 is FQNEAQ (reference sequence). V shed 2 bases and J shed 0 bases, with 2 bases lying between them. This chain links TRBV7-9 with TRBJ2-6; D is undetermined. Sequencing was performed on PBMCs (not recorded whether the cells were cultured). The TCR comes from a female donor with multiple sclerosis, enrolled in a pregnancy study. The CDR3 sequence: CASSLSSGANVLTF. CDR3 DNA sequence: TGTGCCAGCAGCTTAAGCTCTGGGGCCAACGTCCTGACTTTC.